The T cell receptor (beta chain) described here comes from a study of cytomegalovirus exposure and HLA in healthy donors. For this clone: Its antigen is not identified.

Primers: 60 Vbeta forward and 13 Jbeta reverse. Only in-frame clones appear in the TCRdb table, and some are missing; sequencing was by immunoSEQ multiplex PCR. The data contain over 200,000 clones, more than 75% of them singletons. Points from the study as a whole: The authors excluded some V segments, including TRBV6-2 and TRBV6-3, as indistinguishable. Data from an earlier analysis indicated that most TCR beta V segments were productive either about 87% or about 30% of the time. Some public TCRs appeared in many individuals, while most sequences were rare.

V shed 4 bases, J shed 3 bases, and the junction held 2 bases outside the gene matches. Germline CDR1 reads LNHDA; CDR2 reads SQIVND (reference sequence). The CDR3 has 13 residues. The chain has TRBV19 and TRBJ1-1; 7 bases match TRBD1. Sequencing was performed on PBMCs. This sequence originates from a human donor in good health. The CDR3 region is CASSRTGDTEAFF. The CDR3 DNA is TGTGCCAGTAGTAGGACAGGAGACACTGAAGCTTTCTTT.